The entry below gives a single T cell receptor beta chain sequence along with its context. Its antigen is still unknown. The PCR was carried out with 60 Vbeta primers and 13 Jbeta primers. The table came from immunoSEQ multiplex PCR; TCRdb's copy has only in-frame clones and leaves some out. This listing includes about 100,000 clones. These data are taken from a study of cytomegalovirus exposure and HLA in healthy donors. Germline values: CDR1 SGHNT, CDR2 YENEEA. The V segment lost 5 bases and the J segment 2 bases; nucleotides outside the gene matches: 5. The CDR3 consists of 15 residues. Study results and limitations: Analysis was performed later, and it showed HLA-associated TCR beta chains to be more clonally expanded than equally common others.

V is TRBV11-3 and J is TRBJ2-5, with TRBD2 identical over 10 bases. Input material: PBMCs. The receptor was isolated from a girl aged 5-17 years in good health and CMV-seropositive. The CDR3 DNA sequence: TGTGCCAGCAGCCGAACTAGCGGGGTACAAGAGACCCAGTACTTC. Its translation: CASSRTSGVQETQYF.